This TCR beta chain emerged from a study of T cell repertoires in cytomegalovirus infection (dated by TCRdb to between 2019 and 2020). For the wider study: Because public TCR beta signatures pointed to carriage of CMV infection together with the matching HLA type, the HLA type of each donor mattered for the analysis. What the authors observed across the whole study: Cumulative frequency of public TCR beta family members discriminated carriers of CMV infection plus the relevant HLA type in this cohort and an independent 352-donor cohort. The ex vivo response was dominated by HLA-C-restricted CMV-specific TCR beta clonotypes, which also provided the single most frequent clonotype in two of eight donors.

As to this clonotype: The antigen it recognizes is unknown. Base qualities are missing; no much larger clone stands one base away.

CDR1 and CDR2, looked up from the germline V gene, are MGHDK and SYGVNS. Between the V and J ends, shortened by 6 bases and 11 bases respectively, the junction contains 15 bases. Reading from cysteine to phenylalanine, the CDR3 counts 12 amino acids. Kept here is only the CDR3 DNA, which spans 36 bases and is read in frame from base 1. The sequencer listed for this sample is Illumina HiSeq 1500. TCRdb trimmed the raw reads at Q25, called clones with MiXCR and kept productive beta chains. For every CDR3 protein sequence, its rows merge into one entry that carries the most common genes and DNA. For this sample there are over 300,000 distinct CDR3 sequences; roughly 17% appear just once. The top ten hold 12% of the sample.

The origin of this receptor is a human donor in good health (CMV status not recorded). Some clones in this sample may be carry-over from other donors' samples. Sequenced: PBMCs. The rearranged chain carries TRBV25-1 and TRBJ2-3; tentative D gene TRBD1, with 5 bases matching. The DNA reads as follows: TGTGCCAGCAGCCTCGCTGGGGCCGGGCAGTATTTT. Its product reads: CASSLAGAGQYF.